These 19 T cell receptor beta chains were sequenced from one sample in a study of cytomegalovirus exposure and HLA in healthy donors. Produced via immunoSEQ multiplex PCR; TCRdb's table is partial and in-frame only. There are fewer than 300,000 clones in the sample; approximately 90% occur only once, and approximately 0.94% lies in the top ten. Material for sequencing was PBMCs. The receptors were sampled from a young woman in good health and CMV-seronegative.

The rearrangement uses TRBV28 and TRBJ1-4; D not certain. The CDR3 is 12 residues long. In germline, CDR1 is MDHEN, CDR2 SYDVKM. Trimming left V 2 bases short and J 8 bases short, with 6 bases between. The CDR3 DNA reads TGTGCCAGCAGTTTACAGACAGAAAAACTGTTTTTT. Translation: CASSLQTEKLFF.

The chain joins TRBV9 to TRBJ1-3, with D unresolved. Looked up from germline, CDR1 is SGDLS and CDR2 is YYNGEE. Trimming cost V 2 bases and J 1 base, with 7 bases left between them. This CDR3 region has 14 residues. The CDR3: CASSVTDSGNTIYF. The CDR3 coding sequence is TGTGCCAGCAGCGTCACAGATTCTGGAAACACCATATATTTT.

The rearrangement joins TRBV25-1 to TRBJ2-2, with a possible D match to TRBD1 (5 bases). Germline V gives CDR1 MGHDK, CDR2 SYGVNS. This CDR3 contains 15 residues. Trimming shortened V by 2 bases and J by 4 bases, and 11 bases separated the two germline ends. This CDR3 is CASSEPEQATGELFF. The CDR3 DNA follows: TGTGCCAGCAGTGAACCAGAACAGGCCACCGGGGAGCTGTTTTTT.

Comment on this clone: This CDR3 is also generated by other DNA sequences in the sample. The chain employs TRBV5-6 and TRBJ2-7; D remains unclear. The CDR3 has 11 residues. From germline, CDR1 is SGHDT and CDR2 YYEEEE. V lost 0 bases to trimming and J lost 7 bases, with 5 bases between them. The CDR3 DNA sequence: TGTGCCAGCAGCTTGGCGGGTGAGCAGTACTTC. Its protein product is CASSLAGEQYF.

The chain links TRBV19 to TRBJ2-1; D is uncertain. The V end lost 1 base, the J end lost 7 bases, and 14 bases lay between the germline ends. Looked up from germline, CDR1 is LNHDA and CDR2 is SQIVND (reference sequence). The CDR3 has 15 amino acids. CDR3 DNA: TGTGCCAGTAGTATAGCGCTGCGGCCGCGGAATGAGCAGTTCTTC. This gives the protein CASSIALRPRNEQFF.

The gene calls are TRBV6-6 and TRBJ2-3; 11 nucleotides agree with TRBD2. The ends lost 5 bases at V and 4 bases at J; junction bases unmatched: 5. CDR1 and CDR2 (germline): MNHNY, SVGAGI (reference sequence). The CDR3 extends over 15 amino acids. The CDR3 bases are TGTGCCAGCAGTGGGATAGCGGGAGGGGCAGATACGCAGTATTTT. It specifies CASSGIAGGADTQYF.

The CDR3 bases are TGTGCCAGCAGTCCGTGGACTAGCGGGAGAAGGTACCTCTACGAGCAGTACTTC. Protein sequence: CASSPWTSGRRYLYEQYF. The chain joins TRBV27 to TRBJ2-7, with 13 nucleotides matching TRBD2. V was pared by 5 bases and J by 3 bases, with 13 bases of the junction left unmatched. Germline V CDR1 and CDR2: MNHEY, SMNVEV (reference sequence). The CDR3 contains 18 residues.

This clone was recorded once. Mismatch with germline at one junction end may stem from a read error. CDR3 residues: CASSPELAGVLNF. The CDR3 DNA sequence: TGTGCCAGCTCACCCGAACTAGCGGGAGTTCTTAACTTC. This chain connects TRBV18 to TRBJ2-7; 11 nucleotides line up with TRBD2. Germline lookup yields CDR1 KGHSH and CDR2 LQKENI. There are 13 residues in the CDR3.

This chain uses TRBV13 with TRBJ1-5; the match to TRBD1 covers 8 bases. From germline, CDR1 is PRHDT and CDR2 FYEKMQ (reference sequence). The CDR3 sequence is 16 residues long. V was pared by 0 bases and J by 6 bases, with 7 bases of the junction left unmatched. The CDR3 loop is CASSLGGGQGSQPQHF. DNA of the CDR3: TGTGCCAGCAGCTTAGGGGGTGGACAGGGAAGTCAGCCCCAGCATTTT.

The gene calls are TRBV2 and TRBJ1-1; 7 nucleotides match TRBD1. From germline, CDR1 is SNHLY and CDR2 FYNNEI. Trimming removed 6 bases from V and 1 base from J; junction bases left unmatched: 5. The CDR3 extends over 14 amino acids. This CDR3 is CASSLRTGNTEAFF. The CDR3, as DNA: TGTGCCAGCAGCCTTCGGACAGGGAACACTGAAGCTTTCTTT.

Here the CDR3 reads CASSSETGQGATEAFF. The CDR3 DNA is TGCGCCAGCAGCTCGGAAACGGGACAGGGTGCCACTGAAGCTTTCTTT. V gene TRBV5-1 combines with J gene TRBJ1-1; 9 nucleotides line up with TRBD1. Germline trimming cut 3 bases from V and 4 bases from J; bases unmatched to any gene: 10. Germline lookup yields CDR1 SGHRS and CDR2 YFSETQ. The CDR3 runs to 16 residues.

The rearrangement joins TRBV10-1 to TRBJ2-1; perhaps TRBD1 as D (6 bases). CDR1 is WNHNN, CDR2 SYGVQD, per germline (reference sequence). The CDR3 is 13 residues long. The V and J ends lost 3 bases and 10 bases respectively, with 13 bases between them. The CDR3 DNA reads TGCGCCAGCAGTGAATGGGGGCTTGGGGAGCAGTTCTTC. Amino acid sequence: CASSEWGLGEQFF.

V is TRBV5-4 and J is TRBJ1-2; D might be TRBD1 (6 bases). V lost 1 base and J 3 bases, leaving 10 bases between the germline ends. Germline values: CDR1 SGHNT, CDR2 YYREEE (reference sequence). CDR3 length: 14 residues. CDR3 nucleotide sequence: TGTGCCAGCAGCTTGAGGGGGGGCGACTATGGCTACACCTTC. Translating gives CASSLRGGDYGYTF.

V and J are TRBV30 and TRBJ1-2; D is perhaps TRBD1 (6 bases). The CDR3 sequence is 14 residues long. From germline, CDR1 is GTSNPN and CDR2 SVGIG (reference sequence). Trimming stripped 0 bases from V and 2 bases from J, with 10 bases between. CDR3 sequence reads: CAWSVRGGNYGYTF. For the CDR3, the DNA is TGTGCCTGGAGTGTAAGGGGGGGGAACTATGGCTACACCTTC. The full variable domain, with the rest looked up from reference TRBV30 and TRBJ1-2, is SQTIHQWPATLVQPVGSPLSLECTVEGTSNPNLYWYRQAAGRGLQLLFYSVGIGQISSEVPQNLSASRPQDRQFILSSKKLLLSDSGFYLCAWSVRGGNYGYTFGSGTRLTVV.

A few counts support this clone. This sequence joins TRBV2 and TRBJ1-4; TRBD1 might be the D (6 bases). Trimming stripped 1 base from V and 7 bases from J, with 13 bases between. CDR1 and CDR2 (germline): SNHLY, FYNNEI. This CDR3 has 15 residues. CDR3 DNA: TGTGCCAGCAGTGAAGGGGAACTAGGGGGTGAAAAACTGTTTTTT. Its translation: CASSEGELGGEKLFF. The variable domain in full, completed from reference TRBV2 and TRBJ1-4, reads EPEVTQTPSHQVTQMGQEVILRCVPISNHLYFYWYRQILGQKVEFLVSFYNNEISEKSEIFDDQFSVERPDGSNFTLKIRSTKLEDSAMYFCASSEGELGGEKLFFGSGTQLSVL.

This clone appeared a single time. The chain uses TRBV12-5 and TRBJ1-1; TRBD1 is a possible D gene (5 bases). With 5 bases removed from V and 0 bases from J, the gap between germline ends came to 13 bases. From germline, CDR1 is LGHNT and CDR2 FRNRAP. The CDR3 contains 15 residues. This CDR3 is CASGPSGRLNTEAFF. The CDR3 region has the DNA TGTGCTAGTGGTCCTTCAGGGCGGTTGAACACTGAAGCTTTCTTT.

The V gene is TRBV18, the J gene TRBJ1-3, with D perhaps matching TRBD1 (5 bases). The germline V and J ends were trimmed by 3 bases and 0 bases, with 15 bases remaining between them. The CDR3 loop spans 17 amino acids. From germline, CDR1 is KGHSH and CDR2 LQKENI. This CDR3 is CASSPLPGLDSGNTIYF. The CDR3 bases are TGTGCCAGCTCACCGTTACCGGGACTCGACTCTGGAAACACCATATATTTT.

The rearrangement links TRBV5-1 to TRBJ2-1, with 9 bases aligning to TRBD2. The germline gives CDR1 SGHRS, CDR2 YFSETQ. The junction had 4 bases not matched to a gene; V was cut back by 2 bases and J by 7 bases. CDR3 length: 14 residues. CDR3 in amino acids: CASSFSGSRNEQFF. The CDR3, as DNA: TGCGCCAGCAGCTTTAGCGGGAGTCGGAATGAGCAGTTCTTC.

The chain couples TRBV6-1 to TRBJ2-2; 13 bases agree with TRBD2. The CDR3 covers 16 residues. V was pared by 4 bases and J by 6 bases, with 5 bases of the junction left unmatched. The germline V gene has CDR1 MNHNS and CDR2 SASEGT. The CDR3 bases are TGTGCCAGCAGTGGTGAGGGGACTAGCGGGGCCGGGGAGCTGTTTTTT. Amino acids: CASSGEGTSGAGELFF.